This T cell receptor (beta chain) was captured in a study of memory CD4+ T cells and cytomegalovirus serostatus. Background on the study: This sample comes from healthy Belgian adults, several CMV seropositive, 24 seronegative.

The sort gate was single viable CD3+CD4+CD8-CD45RO+ cells for memory CD4+ T cells. TCRdb's table, derived via immunoSEQ multiplex PCR, lists solely in-frame clones and lacks some. The table includes some 44,000 clones, approximately 82% detected once. As for this clone: Its antigen is not identified.

Germline V gene lookup returns CDR1 ENHRY and CDR2 SYGVKD. The CDR3 runs 16 residues. After removal of 3 bases from V and 2 bases from J, the junction contained 7 bases not matched to a gene. Study results and caveats: CMV serostatus prediction reached median AUC about 0.95, or 0.9 with US-trained model. CD4+ memory repertoires contained about two fifths of the 164 reported CMV TCRbeta sequences.

Sequences were obtained from memory CD4+ T cells from blood. The receptor comes from an adult in good health and CMV-seronegative. The chain carries TRBV10-3 and TRBJ2-3; 8 nucleotides match TRBD2. For the CDR3, the DNA is TGTGCCATCAGTGAAGGCTTAGCGGGGTCCACAGATACGCAGTATTTT. This encodes CAISEGLAGSTDTQYF.